This T cell receptor beta chain was recorded in a study of CD8 T cells in ankylosing spondylitis. The study, taken as a whole, reports: Peripheral blood held disease-linked clones only at relatively low frequency, and these were CD8+.

5'-RACE, quantitative and with molecular barcodes, yielded the TCR beta libraries. From the 5' RACE reads, TCRdb called clonotypes with MiXCR, one entry per CDR3 protein. The sample has a few hundred thousand distinct CDR3 sequences, 20% to 25% seen once. The CDR3 has 17 residues. Germline loops: CDR1 LGHNA, CDR2 YNFKEQ. After removal of 0 bases from V and 4 bases from J, the junction contained 3 bases not matched to a gene. This clonotype was counted only a few times. The antigen is not known. The chain employs TRBV4-2 and TRBJ2-1; TRBD2 aligns across 13 bases. The TCR was taken from a male donor with ankylosing spondylitis or in good health (not recorded which). The sample taken for sequencing was blood, either unsorted or a sorted T cell fraction (not recorded which). The CDR3 loop reads CASSQDPTSGGYNEQFF. CDR3 coding DNA: TGTGCCAGCAGCCAAGATCCGACTAGCGGGGGGTACAATGAGCAGTTCTTC.